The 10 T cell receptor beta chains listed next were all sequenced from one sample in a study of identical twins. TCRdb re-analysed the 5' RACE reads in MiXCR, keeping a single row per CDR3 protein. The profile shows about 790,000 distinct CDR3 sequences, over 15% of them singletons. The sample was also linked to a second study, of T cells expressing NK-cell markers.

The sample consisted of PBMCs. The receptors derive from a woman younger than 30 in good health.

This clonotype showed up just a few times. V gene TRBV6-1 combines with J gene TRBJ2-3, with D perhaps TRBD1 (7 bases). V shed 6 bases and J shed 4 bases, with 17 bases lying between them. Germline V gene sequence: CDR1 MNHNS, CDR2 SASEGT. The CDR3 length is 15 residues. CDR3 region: CASSIMSGGPDTQYF. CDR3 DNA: TGTGCCAGCAGCATAATGTCAGGGGGGCCAGATACGCAGTATTTT.

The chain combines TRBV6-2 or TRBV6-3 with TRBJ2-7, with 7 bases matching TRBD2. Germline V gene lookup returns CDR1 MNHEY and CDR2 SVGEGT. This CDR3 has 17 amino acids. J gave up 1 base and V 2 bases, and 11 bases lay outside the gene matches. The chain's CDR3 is CASSYEVWASGSYEQYF. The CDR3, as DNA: TGTGCCAGCAGTTACGAGGTTTGGGCTAGCGGATCCTACGAGCAGTACTTC.

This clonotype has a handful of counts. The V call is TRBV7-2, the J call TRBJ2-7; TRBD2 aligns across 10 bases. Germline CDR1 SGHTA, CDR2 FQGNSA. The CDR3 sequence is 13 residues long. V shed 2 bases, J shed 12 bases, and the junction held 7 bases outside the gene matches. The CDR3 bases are TGTGCCAGCAGCTTACAGCGGGAGGGCCTAGGGTACTTC. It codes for CASSLQREGLGYF.

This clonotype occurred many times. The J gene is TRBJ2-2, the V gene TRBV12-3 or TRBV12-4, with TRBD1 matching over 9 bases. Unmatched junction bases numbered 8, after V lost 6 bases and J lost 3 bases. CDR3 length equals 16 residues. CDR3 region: CASSPRTGADTGELFF. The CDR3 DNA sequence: TGTGCCAGCAGCCCTCGGACAGGGGCGGACACCGGGGAGCTGTTTTTT.

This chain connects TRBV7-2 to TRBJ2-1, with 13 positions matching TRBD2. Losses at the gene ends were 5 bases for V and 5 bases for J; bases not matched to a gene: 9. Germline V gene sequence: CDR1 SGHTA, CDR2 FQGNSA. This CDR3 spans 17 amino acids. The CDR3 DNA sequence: TGTGCCAGCAGCCCGCAACTAGCGGGGGGGCGGAACAATGAGCAGTTCTTC. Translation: CASSPQLAGGRNNEQFF.

The CDR3 DNA reads as TGTGCCATCAGTGCCCCCGTCTCTGGGGCCAACGTCCTGACTTTC. Translated: CAISAPVSGANVLTF. The chain joins TRBV10-3 to TRBJ2-6; D unresolved. CDR1 is ENHRY, CDR2 SYGVKD, per germline. The CDR3 consists of 15 residues. V was trimmed by 4 bases and J by 0 bases, leaving 7 bases between them.

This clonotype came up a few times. The CDR3 DNA reads TGCGCCAGCAGAGCGGGGGACCCCATCTACAATGAGCAGTTCTTC. As protein: CASRAGDPIYNEQFF. The rearrangement joins TRBV5-1 to TRBJ2-1, with 8 positions matching TRBD2. The CDR3 has 15 amino acids. CDR1 and CDR2 from the germline V gene are SGHRS and YFSETQ. The J segment lost 3 bases and the V segment lost 5 bases, leaving 7 bases of the junction unmatched. The entire variable domain, with the rest obtained from reference TRBV5-1 and TRBJ2-1, is as follows: KAGVTQTPRYLIKTRGQQVTLSCSPISGHRSVSWYQQTPGQGLQFLFEYFSETQRNKGNFPGRFSGRQFSNSRSEMNVSTLELGDSALYLCASRAGDPIYNEQFFGPGTRLTVL.

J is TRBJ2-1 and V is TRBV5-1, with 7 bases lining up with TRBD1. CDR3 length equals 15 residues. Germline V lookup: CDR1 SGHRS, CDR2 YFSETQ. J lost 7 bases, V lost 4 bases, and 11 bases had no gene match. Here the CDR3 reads CASSPDRAARNEQFF. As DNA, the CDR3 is TGCGCCAGCAGCCCCGACAGGGCCGCACGTAATGAGCAGTTCTTC.

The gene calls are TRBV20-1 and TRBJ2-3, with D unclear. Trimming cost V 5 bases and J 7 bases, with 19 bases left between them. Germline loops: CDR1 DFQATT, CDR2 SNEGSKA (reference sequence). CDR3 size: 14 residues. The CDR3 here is CSAGTEFRFHTQYF. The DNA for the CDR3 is TGCAGTGCTGGAACAGAGTTCCGTTTTCATACGCAGTATTTT.

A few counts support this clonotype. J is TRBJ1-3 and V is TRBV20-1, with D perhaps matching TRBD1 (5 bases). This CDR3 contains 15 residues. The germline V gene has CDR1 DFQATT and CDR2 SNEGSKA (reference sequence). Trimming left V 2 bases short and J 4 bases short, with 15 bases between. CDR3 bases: TGCAGTGCTAGACTGTCTGGGGGGGAAGGAAACACCATATATTTT. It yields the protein CSARLSGGEGNTIYF.